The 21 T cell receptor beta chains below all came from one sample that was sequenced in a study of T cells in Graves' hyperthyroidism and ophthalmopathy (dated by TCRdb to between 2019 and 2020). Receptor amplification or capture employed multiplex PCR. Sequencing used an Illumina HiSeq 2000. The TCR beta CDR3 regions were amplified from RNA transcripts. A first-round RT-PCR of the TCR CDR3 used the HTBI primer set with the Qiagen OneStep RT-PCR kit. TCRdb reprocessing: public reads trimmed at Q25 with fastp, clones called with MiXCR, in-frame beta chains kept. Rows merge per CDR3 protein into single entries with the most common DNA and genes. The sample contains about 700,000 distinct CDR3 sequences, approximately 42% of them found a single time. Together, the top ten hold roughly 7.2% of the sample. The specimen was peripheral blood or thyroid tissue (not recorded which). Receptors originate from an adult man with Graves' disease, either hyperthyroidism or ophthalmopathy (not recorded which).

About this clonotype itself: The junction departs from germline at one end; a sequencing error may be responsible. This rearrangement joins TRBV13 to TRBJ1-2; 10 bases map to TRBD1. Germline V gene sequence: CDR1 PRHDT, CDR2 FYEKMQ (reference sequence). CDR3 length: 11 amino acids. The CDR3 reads CASSLGQGLIF. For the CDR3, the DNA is TGTGCCAGCAGCTTGGGACAGGGGCTCATCTTC.

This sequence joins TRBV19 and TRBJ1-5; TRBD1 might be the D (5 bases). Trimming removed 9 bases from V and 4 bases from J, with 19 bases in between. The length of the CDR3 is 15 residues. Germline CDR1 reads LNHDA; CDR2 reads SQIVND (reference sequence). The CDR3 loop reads CASSQDSGPNQPQHF. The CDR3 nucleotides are TGTGCCAGCAGCCAAGATTCAGGGCCAAATCAGCCCCAGCATTTT. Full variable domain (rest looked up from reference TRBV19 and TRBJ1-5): DGGITQSPKYLFRKEGQNVTLSCEQNLNHDAMYWYRQDPGQGLRLIYYSQIVNDFQKGDIAEGYSVSREKKESFPLTVTSAQKNPTAFYLCASSQDSGPNQPQHFGDGTRLSIL.

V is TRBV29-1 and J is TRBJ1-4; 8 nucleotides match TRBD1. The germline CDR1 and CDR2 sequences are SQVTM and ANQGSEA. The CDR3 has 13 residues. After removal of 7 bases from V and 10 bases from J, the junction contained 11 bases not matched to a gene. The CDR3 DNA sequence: TGCAGCGCCCGGACAGGGAGCACTGGAAAACTGTTTTTT. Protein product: CSARTGSTGKLFF.

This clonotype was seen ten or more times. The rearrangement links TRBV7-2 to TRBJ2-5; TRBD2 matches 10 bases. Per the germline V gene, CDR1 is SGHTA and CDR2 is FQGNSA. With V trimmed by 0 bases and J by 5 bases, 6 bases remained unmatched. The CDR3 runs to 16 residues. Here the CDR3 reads CASSLAPGLALETQYF. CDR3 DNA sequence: TGTGCCAGCAGCTTAGCGCCGGGACTAGCGCTCGAGACCCAGTACTTC.

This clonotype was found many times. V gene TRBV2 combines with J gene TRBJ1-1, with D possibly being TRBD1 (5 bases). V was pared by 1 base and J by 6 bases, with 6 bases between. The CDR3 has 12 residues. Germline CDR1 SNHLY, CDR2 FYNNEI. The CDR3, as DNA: TGTGCCAGCAGTGAAGGAGGGGCTGAAGCTTTCTTT. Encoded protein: CASSEGGAEAFF.

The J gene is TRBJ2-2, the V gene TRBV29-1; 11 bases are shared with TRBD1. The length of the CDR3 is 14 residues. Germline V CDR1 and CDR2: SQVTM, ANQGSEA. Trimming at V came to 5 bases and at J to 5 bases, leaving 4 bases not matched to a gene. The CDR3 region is CSVSGTGGTGELFF. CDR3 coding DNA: TGCAGCGTTTCCGGGACAGGGGGTACCGGGGAGCTGTTTTTT.

DNA of the CDR3: TGTGCCAGCAGTGAAGGCCGGGACAGGGGGGACTACGAGCAGTACTTC. This gives the protein CASSEGRDRGDYEQYF. This chain links TRBV2 with TRBJ2-7; 11 bases map to TRBD1. Looked up from germline, CDR1 is SNHLY and CDR2 is FYNNEI. With 1 base clipped from V and 3 bases from J, the junction kept 5 bases outside the gene matches. This CDR3 region has 16 residues.

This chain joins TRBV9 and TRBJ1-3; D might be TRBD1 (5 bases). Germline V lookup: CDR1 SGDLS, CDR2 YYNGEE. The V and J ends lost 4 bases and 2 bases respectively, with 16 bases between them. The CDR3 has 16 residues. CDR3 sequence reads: CASSQVGGRAGNTIYF. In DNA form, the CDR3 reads TGTGCCAGCAGCCAAGTGGGGGGTAGAGCTGGAAACACCATATATTTT.

CDR3 nucleotide sequence: TGTGCCAGTAGTCCGGGGGGGGGACGGGAAAAACTGTTTTTT. Translating it yields CASSPGGGREKLFF. This rearrangement joins TRBV19 to TRBJ1-4; maybe TRBD1 (5 bases). CDR1 is LNHDA and CDR2 is SQIVND in the germline V gene (reference sequence). There are 14 residues in the CDR3. The germline V and J ends were trimmed by 5 bases and 8 bases, with 15 bases remaining between them.

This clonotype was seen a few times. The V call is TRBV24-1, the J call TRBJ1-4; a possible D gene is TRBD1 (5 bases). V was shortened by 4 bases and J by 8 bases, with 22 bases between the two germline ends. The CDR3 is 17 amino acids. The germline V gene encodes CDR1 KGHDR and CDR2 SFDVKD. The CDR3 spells CATSDPLDTAGGEKLFF. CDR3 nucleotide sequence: TGTGCCACCAGTGACCCCTTAGACACCGCGGGGGGAGAAAAACTGTTTTTT.

The CDR3 is CASSTISSYEQYF. In DNA form, the CDR3 reads TGTGCCAGCTCTACTATAAGCTCCTACGAGCAGTACTTC. This chain links TRBV6-1 with TRBJ2-7; D gene unclear. In germline, CDR1 is MNHNS, CDR2 SASEGT. V was shortened by 8 bases and J by 0 bases, with 11 bases between the two germline ends. CDR3 size: 13 residues.

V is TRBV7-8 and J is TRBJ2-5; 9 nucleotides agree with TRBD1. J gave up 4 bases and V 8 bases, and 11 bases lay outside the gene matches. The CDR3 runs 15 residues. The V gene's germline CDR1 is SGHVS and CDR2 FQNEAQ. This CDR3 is CASSLSGQGVETQYF. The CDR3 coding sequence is TGTGCCAGCTCACTTTCGGGACAGGGCGTAGAGACCCAGTACTTC.

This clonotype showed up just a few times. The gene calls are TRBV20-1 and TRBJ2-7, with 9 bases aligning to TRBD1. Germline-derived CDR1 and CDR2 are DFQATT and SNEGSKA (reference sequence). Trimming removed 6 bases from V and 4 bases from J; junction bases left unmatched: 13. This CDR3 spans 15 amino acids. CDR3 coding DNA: TGCAGTGCCTCAAGCCGGGACAGGGCCTTGTACGAGCAGTACTTC. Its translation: CSASSRDRALYEQYF.

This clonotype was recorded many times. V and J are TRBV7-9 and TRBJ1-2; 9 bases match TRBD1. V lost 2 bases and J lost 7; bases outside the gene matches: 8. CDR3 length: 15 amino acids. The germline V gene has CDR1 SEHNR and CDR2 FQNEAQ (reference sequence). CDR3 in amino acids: CASSLSGQGSGGYTF. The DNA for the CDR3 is TGTGCCAGCAGCTTATCGGGACAGGGATCGGGTGGCTACACCTTC.

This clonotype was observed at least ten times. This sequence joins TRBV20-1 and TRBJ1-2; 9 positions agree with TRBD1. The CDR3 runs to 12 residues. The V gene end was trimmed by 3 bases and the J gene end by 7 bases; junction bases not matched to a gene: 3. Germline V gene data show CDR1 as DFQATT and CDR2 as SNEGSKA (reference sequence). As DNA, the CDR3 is TGCAGTGCTAGGGGACAGGGAAGTGGCTACACCTTC. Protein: CSARGQGSGYTF.

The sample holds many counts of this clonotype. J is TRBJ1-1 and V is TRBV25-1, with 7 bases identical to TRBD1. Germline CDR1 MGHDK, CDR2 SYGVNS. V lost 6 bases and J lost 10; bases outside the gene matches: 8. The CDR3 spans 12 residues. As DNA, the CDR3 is TGTGCCAGCAGATTACAGGGGAGGGGAGCTTTCTTT. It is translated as CASRLQGRGAFF. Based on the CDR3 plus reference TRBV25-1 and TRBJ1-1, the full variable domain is EADIYQTPRYLVIGTGKKITLECSQTMGHDKMYWYQQDPGMELHLIHYSYGVNSTEKGDLSSESTVSRIRTEHFPLTLESARPSHTSQYLCASRLQGRGAFFGQGTRLTVV.

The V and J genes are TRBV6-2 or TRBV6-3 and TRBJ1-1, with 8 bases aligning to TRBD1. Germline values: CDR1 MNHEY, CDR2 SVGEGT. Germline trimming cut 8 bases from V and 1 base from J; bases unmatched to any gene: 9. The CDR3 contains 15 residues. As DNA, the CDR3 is TGTGCCAGCCGACGGACAGGGTTGTGGAACACTGAAGCTTTCTTT. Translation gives CASRRTGLWNTEAFF.

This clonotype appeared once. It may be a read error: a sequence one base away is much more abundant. CDR3 sequence: CTSSGKGYTF. CDR3 coding DNA: TGTACCAGTTCAGGGAAAGGCTACACCTTC. The chain links TRBV9 to TRBJ1-2; D may be TRBD1 (5 bases). There are 10 residues in the CDR3. Germline lookup yields CDR1 SGDLS and CDR2 YYNGEE.

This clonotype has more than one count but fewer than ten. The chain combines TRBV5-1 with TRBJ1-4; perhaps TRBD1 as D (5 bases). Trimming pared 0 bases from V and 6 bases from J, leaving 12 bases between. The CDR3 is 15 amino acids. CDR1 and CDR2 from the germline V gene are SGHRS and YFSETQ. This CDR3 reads CASSLAAGKDEKLFF. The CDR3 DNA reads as TGCGCCAGCAGCTTGGCCGCAGGGAAGGATGAAAAACTGTTTTTT. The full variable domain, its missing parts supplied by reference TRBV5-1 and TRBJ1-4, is KAGVTQTPRYLIKTRGQQVTLSCSPISGHRSVSWYQQTPGQGLQFLFEYFSETQRNKGNFPGRFSGRQFSNSRSEMNVSTLELGDSALYLCASSLAAGKDEKLFFGSGTQLSVL.

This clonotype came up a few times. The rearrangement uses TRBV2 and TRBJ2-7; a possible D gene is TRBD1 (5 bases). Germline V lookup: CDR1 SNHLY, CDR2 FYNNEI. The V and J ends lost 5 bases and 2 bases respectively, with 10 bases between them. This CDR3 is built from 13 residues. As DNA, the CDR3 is TGTGCCAGCAGTTACGACAGCGCCTACGAGCAGTACTTC. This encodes CASSYDSAYEQYF.

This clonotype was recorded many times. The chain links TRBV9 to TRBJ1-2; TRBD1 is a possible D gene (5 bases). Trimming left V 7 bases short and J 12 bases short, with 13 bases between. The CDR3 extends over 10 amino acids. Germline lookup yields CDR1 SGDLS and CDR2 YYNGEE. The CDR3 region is CASGPTVHTF. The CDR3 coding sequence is TGTGCCAGCGGACCGACAGTACACACCTTC.